This T cell receptor (beta chain) was observed in a study of T cell responses to AZD1222 COVID-19 vaccine. General study findings and limits: Per reports, nearly half of all spike-specific TCRs target regions that are unmutated in variants.

Sequencing was performed with immunoSEQ multiplex PCR; in TCRdb, only in-frame clones are kept and a portion is missing. The table records around 200,000 clones, almost 90% of them present only once. This clone was seen a handful of times. Its antigen is still unknown. Germline-derived CDR1 and CDR2 are SGHRS and YFSETQ. This CDR3 has 16 residues. V shed 3 bases and J 1 base; nucleotides not matched to a gene: 7. Source: peripheral blood, taken on day 0 of AZD1222 vaccination. This sequence was found in an adult in good health. This chain joins TRBV5-1 and TRBJ2-1, with TRBD2 matching over 7 bases. This chain's CDR3 is CASSSAEAGSYNEQFF. The CDR3 bases are TGCGCCAGCAGCTCGGCCGAAGCGGGATCCTACAATGAGCAGTTCTTC.